This is a list of T cell receptor beta chains from one sample in a study of tumor T cells in aggressive B-cell lymphoma. Assay used: immunoSEQ multiplex PCR; TCRdb lists only in-frame clones, some missing. Of about 220 clones detected, about 84% appear once; the ten largest clones hold 18%. Sample: tumor tissue. The origin of the receptors is an adult with diffuse large B cell lymphoma. The CDR3 runs from the conserved cysteine through the conserved F or W.

j_gene,v_gene,CDR3aa
TRBJ2-2,TRBV9,CASSVTGTGKTGELFF
TRBJ1-1,TRBV6-1,CASSMTGVNTEAFF
TRBJ1-1,TRBV10-3,CAISGIVPGGRTEAFF
TRBJ2-6,TRBV12-5,CASGCLNAGQSRANVLTF
TRBJ2-7,TRBV13,CASRPGLAGLDYEQYF
TRBJ2-2,TRBV7-9,CASRTPGTANTGELFF
TRBJ2-3,TRBV7-6,CASSLSPGLAGRDTQYF
TRBJ2-7,TRBV7-2,CASSSTTGSYEQYF
TRBJ1-3,TRBV2,CASSVDRGISGNTIYF
TRBJ2-7,TRBV27,CASRTSGNIYEQYF
TRBJ2-7,TRBV19,CASSIEDSYEQYF
TRBJ2-2,TRBV28,CASSPGTSGELFF
TRBJ2-3,TRBV4-1,CASSTSPNTDTQYF
TRBJ2-7,TRBV4-3,CASSPRTGGSYEQYF
TRBJ2-2,TRBV27,CASSFGGVGGELFF
TRBJ2-3,TRBV2,CASTRRLVSTDTQYF
TRBJ1-2,TRBV7-2,CASSLALGQLGLYGYTF
TRBJ1-3,TRBV2,CASSEGQDSGNTIYF
TRBJ1-2,TRBV7-9,CASTNGGAGYGYTF
TRBJ2-3,TRBV2,CASRIAGGTDTQYF
TRBJ2-1,TRBV7-9,CASSLTSGEGEQFF
TRBJ1-1,TRBV9,CASSVEGGQGPGNTEAFF
TRBJ2-7,TRBV5-1,CASSLDGRYEQYF
TRBJ2-1,TRBV19,CASRSVNYNEQFF
TRBJ2-7,TRBV29-1,CSVGTGGDEQYF
TRBJ2-2,TRBV19,CASSMGRTGELFF
TRBJ2-1,TRBV28,CASNPSLISNEQFF
TRBJ2-7,TRBV27,CASSSIQARAYEQYF
TRBJ2-1,TRBV9,CASSVVGGSYNEQFF
TRBJ2-1,TRBV10-2,CANIRAGTSGLYNEQFF
TRBJ2-1,TRBV7-9,CASSRGTVSSYNEQFF
TRBJ2-7,TRBV29-1,CSVRTGGDEQYF
TRBJ2-5,TRBV30,CAWTTGSGETQYF